Following are 2 T cell receptor beta chains from one sample sequenced in a study of patients and donors after allogeneic stem cell transplantation. TCRdb reanalysed the RT-PCR reads using MiXCR and keeps one entry per CDR3 protein. Of about 230,000 distinct CDR3 sequences in the sample, around 14% were seen once. The material sequenced was blood, either unsorted or a sorted T cell fraction (not recorded which). The receptors were gathered from a human donor who was either an allogeneic HSCT recipient or a stem cell or donor lymphocyte infusion donor (not recorded which). It is not recorded whose cells these are; they may come from a transplant donor.

This chain links TRBV10-3 with TRBJ2-5; TRBD1 aligns across 7 bases. In germline, CDR1 is ENHRY, CDR2 SYGVKD. CDR3 length: 13 amino acids. The ends lost 6 bases at V and 3 bases at J; junction bases unmatched: 4. As DNA, the CDR3 is TGTGCCATCAGGACCGACAGGGAAGAGACCCAGTACTTC. Amino acid sequence: CAIRTDREETQYF.

This clonotype was seen a handful of times. The V and J genes are TRBV24-1 and TRBJ1-2, with D hard to call. Deletions cut 1 base from V and 7 bases from J, with 3 bases between. Per the germline V gene, CDR1 is KGHDR and CDR2 is SFDVKD. The length of the CDR3 is 11 residues. The DNA of the CDR3 is TGTGCCACCAGTGATTTTTTTGGCTACACCTTC. Its protein product is CATSDFFGYTF.